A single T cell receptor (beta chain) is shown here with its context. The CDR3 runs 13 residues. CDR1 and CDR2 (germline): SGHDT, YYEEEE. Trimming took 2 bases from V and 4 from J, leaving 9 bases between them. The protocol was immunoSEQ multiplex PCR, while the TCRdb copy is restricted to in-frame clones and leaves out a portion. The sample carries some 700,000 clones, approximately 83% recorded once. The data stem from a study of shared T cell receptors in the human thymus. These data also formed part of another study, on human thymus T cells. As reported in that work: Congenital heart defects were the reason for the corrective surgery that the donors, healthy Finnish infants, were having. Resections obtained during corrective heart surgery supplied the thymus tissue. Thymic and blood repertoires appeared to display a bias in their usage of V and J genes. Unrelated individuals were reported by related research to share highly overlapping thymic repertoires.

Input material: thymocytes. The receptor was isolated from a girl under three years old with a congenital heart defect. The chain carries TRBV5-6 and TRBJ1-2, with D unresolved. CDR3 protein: CASSLSGFYGYTF. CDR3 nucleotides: TGTGCCAGCAGCTTATCGGGATTCTATGGCTACACCTTC.